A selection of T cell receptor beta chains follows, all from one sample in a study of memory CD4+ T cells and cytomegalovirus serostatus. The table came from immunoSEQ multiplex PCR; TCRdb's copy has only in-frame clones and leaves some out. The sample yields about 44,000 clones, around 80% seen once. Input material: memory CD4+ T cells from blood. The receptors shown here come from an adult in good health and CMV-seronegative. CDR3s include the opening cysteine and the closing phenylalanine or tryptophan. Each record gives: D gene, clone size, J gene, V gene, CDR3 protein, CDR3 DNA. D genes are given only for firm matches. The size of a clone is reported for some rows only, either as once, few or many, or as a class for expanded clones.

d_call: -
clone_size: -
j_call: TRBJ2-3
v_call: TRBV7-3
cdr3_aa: CASSLKGRITDTQYF
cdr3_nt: TGTGCCAGCAGCTTAAAGGGCAGGATCACAGATACGCAGTATTTT

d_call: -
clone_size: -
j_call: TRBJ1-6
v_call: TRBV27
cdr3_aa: CASRNRNSPLHF
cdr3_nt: TGTGCCAGCAGGAACAGGAATTCACCCCTCCACTTT

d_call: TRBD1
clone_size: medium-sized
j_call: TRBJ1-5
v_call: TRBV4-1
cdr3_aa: CASSLNPGQGAGQPQHF
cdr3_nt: TGCGCCAGCAGCCTCAATCCGGGACAGGGGGCCGGTCAGCCCCAGCATTTT

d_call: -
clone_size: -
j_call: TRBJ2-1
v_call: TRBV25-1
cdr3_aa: CASSTLGWVSSYNEQFF
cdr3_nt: TGTGCCAGCAGTACCCTCGGCTGGGTAAGCTCCTACAATGAGCAGTTCTTC

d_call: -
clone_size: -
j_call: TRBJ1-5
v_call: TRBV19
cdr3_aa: CASSNGHFSNQPQHF
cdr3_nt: TGTGCCAGTAGTAATGGACACTTTAGCAATCAGCCCCAGCATTTT

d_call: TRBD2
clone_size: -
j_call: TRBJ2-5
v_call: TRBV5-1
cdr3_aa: CASSLATSGGTQYF
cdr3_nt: TGCGCCAGCAGCTTGGCGACTAGCGGGGGGACCCAGTACTTC

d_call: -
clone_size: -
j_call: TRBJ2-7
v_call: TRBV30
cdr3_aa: CAWKGRPNIGSYEQYF
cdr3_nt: TGCGCCTGGAAAGGTCGGCCGAACATCGGCTCCTACGAGCAGTACTTC

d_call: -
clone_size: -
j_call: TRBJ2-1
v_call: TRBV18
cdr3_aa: CASSPSVNEQFF
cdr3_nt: TGTGCCAGCTCACCATCGGTTAATGAGCAGTTCTTC

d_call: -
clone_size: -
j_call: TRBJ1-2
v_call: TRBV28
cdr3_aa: CASTRGRNYGYTF
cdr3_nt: TGTGCCAGCACTCGGGGGCGCAACTATGGCTACACCTTC

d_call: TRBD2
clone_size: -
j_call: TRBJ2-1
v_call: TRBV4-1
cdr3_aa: CASSQPSGDQPFF
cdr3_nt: TGCGCCAGCAGCCAACCTAGCGGGGACCAGCCGTTCTTC

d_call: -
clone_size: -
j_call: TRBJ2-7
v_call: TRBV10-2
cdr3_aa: CASSEPTFAYEQYF
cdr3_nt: TGCGCCAGCAGTGAACCAACGTTCGCCTACGAGCAGTACTTC

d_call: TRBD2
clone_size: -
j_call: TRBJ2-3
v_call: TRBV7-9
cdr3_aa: CASSSPGGTRTQYF
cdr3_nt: TGTGCCAGCAGCTCCCCGGGAGGTACTAGGACGCAGTATTTT

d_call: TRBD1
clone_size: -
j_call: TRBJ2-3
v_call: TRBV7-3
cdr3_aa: CASSFMARGTGADTQYF
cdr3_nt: TGTGCCAGCAGCTTTATGGCCCGGGGGACAGGGGCCGATACGCAGTATTTT

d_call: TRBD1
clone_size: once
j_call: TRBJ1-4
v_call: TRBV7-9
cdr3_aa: CASSRTGGAEKLFF
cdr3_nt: TGTGCCAGCAGCCGCACAGGGGGGGCTGAAAAACTGTTTTTT

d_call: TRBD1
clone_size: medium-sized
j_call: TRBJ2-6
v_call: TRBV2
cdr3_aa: CASIINPLAGQGLTGANVLTF
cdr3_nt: TGTGCCAGCATTATAAACCCCCTTGCGGGACAGGGGCTAACTGGGGCCAACGTCCTGACTTTC